Sequencing of this TCR beta chain was carried out in a study of type 1 regulatory T cells. About the study: T-allo10 is an in vitro-generated, Tr1-enriched CD4 T cell product specific for alloantigen.

T-allo10 cells from the graft donor were described as anergic, host-alloantigen-specific, and alloantigen-specific suppressors. A note on this clonotype: What it binds is not known.

TCRdb reanalysed the reads using MiXCR and keeps one entry per CDR3 protein. The table lists over 55,000 distinct CDR3 sequences, around 63% of them singletons. V was cut by 3 bases and J by 0 bases, with 22 bases left in between. The CDR3 consists of 19 residues. From germline, CDR1 is MNHEY and CDR2 SMNVEV (reference sequence). The origin of this receptor is a human donor in good health. The chain has TRBV27 and TRBJ2-3; TRBD2 might be the D (7 bases). Sample: cultured T cells, either the whole culture or a sorted T cell fraction (not recorded which). Subset reported: Tr1-enriched cell product generated in vitro against host alloantigens. Here the CDR3 DNA reads TGTGCCAGCAGTTTTGGGGGGCTAGCGGCCCATTCCAGCACAGATACGCAGTATTTT. This sequence encodes CASSFGGLAAHSSTDTQYF.